These 32 T cell receptor beta chains came from one sample sequenced in a study of CD8 T cells in ankylosing spondylitis. Study observations and caveats: Apparently characteristic of ankylosing spondylitis blood was a TCR beta motif (eight highly homologous variants).

The antigens for these receptors are not known. TCRdb reprocessed the 5' RACE reads with MiXCR, giving one entry per CDR3 protein. The table records roughly 450,000 distinct CDR3 sequences, roughly a quarter of them present only once. Sequencing was carried out using blood, either unsorted or a sorted T cell fraction (not recorded which). The receptor set was obtained from a male donor with ankylosing spondylitis.

This clonotype was detected a few times. The rearrangement uses TRBV29-1 and TRBJ2-5; 7 nucleotides agree with TRBD1. CDR3 length equals 14 residues. V lost 3 bases and J lost 2; bases outside the gene matches: 6. CDR1 SQVTM and CDR2 ANQGSEA come from the germline V gene. The CDR3 protein is CSVDGPGQQETQYF. The CDR3 DNA is TGCAGCGTTGACGGACCGGGACAGCAAGAGACCCAGTACTTC. The full variable domain, rest sourced from reference TRBV29-1 and TRBJ2-5, is SAVISQKPSRDICQRGTSLTIQCQVDSQVTMMFWYRQQPGQSLTLIATANQGSEATYESGFVIDKFPISRPNLTFSTLTVSNMSPEDSSIYLCSVDGPGQQETQYFGPGTRLLVL.

This clonotype was detected a few times. The chain links TRBV28 to TRBJ1-2; 8 bases agree with TRBD1. The CDR3 has 13 amino acids. The J segment lost 7 bases and the V segment lost 5 bases, leaving 6 bases of the junction unmatched. Per germline, CDR1 MDHEN and CDR2 SYDVKM. The CDR3 DNA reads TGTGCCAGCAGTCCACCAGGGGGCAGTGGCTACACCTTC. This codes for CASSPPGGSGYTF.

The chain is built from TRBV7-9 and TRBJ2-1; 12 bases map to TRBD2. The CDR3 loop spans 15 amino acids. Germline V gene data show CDR1 as SEHNR and CDR2 as FQNEAQ (reference sequence). Losses at the gene ends were 0 bases for V and 6 bases for J; bases not matched to a gene: 0. This CDR3 reads CASSLATSGSNEQFF. CDR3 nucleotides: TGTGCCAGCAGCTTAGCGACTAGCGGGAGCAATGAGCAGTTCTTC.

This clonotype appeared a few times. The chain is built from TRBV12-3 or TRBV12-4 and TRBJ2-3; D not certain. Trimming left V 2 bases short and J 2 bases short, with 8 bases between. This CDR3 region has 14 residues. The CDR3 loop is CASSLRMSTDTQYF. CDR3 in DNA: TGTGCCAGCAGTTTAAGAATGTCCACAGATACGCAGTATTTT.

This clonotype was recorded only once. The J gene is TRBJ1-5, the V gene TRBV19, with D uncertain. Looked up from germline, CDR1 is LNHDA and CDR2 is SQIVND (reference sequence). This CDR3 is 13 amino acids long. The V gene lost 4 bases and the J gene lost 4 bases, with 8 bases spanning the gap. This chain's CDR3 is CASSRAPNQPQHF. CDR3 sequence (DNA): TGTGCCAGTAGTAGGGCACCTAATCAGCCCCAGCATTTT.

The gene calls are TRBV7-9 and TRBJ1-4; perhaps TRBD1 as D (5 bases). This CDR3 contains 16 residues. CDR1 SEHNR and CDR2 FQNEAQ come from the germline V gene (reference sequence). The V gene lost 3 bases and the J gene lost 6 bases, with 17 bases spanning the gap. The DNA of the CDR3 is TGTGCCAGCAGCTTCGGGAGGAGGCGAGGGGATGAAAAACTGTTTTTT. This sequence encodes CASSFGRRRGDEKLFF.

In its sample, this clonotype was seen a few times. CDR3 DNA sequence: TGTGCCAGCAGCCACGGGACTAGCGGGAGGTCCCCTAGCACAGATACGCAGTATTTT. Amino acids: CASSHGTSGRSPSTDTQYF. The rearrangement links TRBV11-1 to TRBJ2-3, with 15 bases aligning to TRBD2. V gave up 5 bases and J gave up 0 bases; unmatched junction bases: 9. The germline CDR1 and CDR2 sequences are SGHAT and FQDESV (reference sequence). The CDR3 sequence is 19 residues long.

This chain links TRBV5-1 with TRBJ2-5, with 9 positions matching TRBD2. J gave up 4 bases and V 2 bases, and 6 bases lay outside the gene matches. Germline assignment: CDR1 SGHRS and CDR2 YFSETQ. CDR3 length: 15 residues. The chain's CDR3 is CASSLGTSMGETQYF. The CDR3 DNA sequence: TGCGCCAGCAGCTTAGGGACTAGCATGGGAGAGACCCAGTACTTC. The whole variable domain, filled in from reference TRBV5-1 and TRBJ2-5, reads KAGVTQTPRYLIKTRGQQVTLSCSPISGHRSVSWYQQTPGQGLQFLFEYFSETQRNKGNFPGRFSGRQFSNSRSEMNVSTLELGDSALYLCASSLGTSMGETQYFGPGTRLLVL.

The chain joins TRBV7-2 to TRBJ2-3; D gene ambiguous. CDR3 length: 16 residues. Germline CDR1 and CDR2: SGHTA and FQGNSA. The V gene lost 5 bases and the J gene lost 6 bases, with 21 bases spanning the gap. CDR3 amino acids: CASSPRLSFDSDTQYF. CDR3 nucleotide sequence: TGTGCCAGCAGCCCGAGACTCAGTTTCGATTCGGATACGCAGTATTTT.

The J gene is TRBJ1-2, the V gene TRBV11-2; 7 bases match TRBD1. Trimming removed 7 bases from V and 4 bases from J; junction bases left unmatched: 12. CDR1 is SGHAT, CDR2 FQNNGV, per germline. The CDR3 is made up of 15 amino acids. For the CDR3, the DNA is TGTGCCAGCACCCAAGCGGACAGGAGACCCTATGGCTACACCTTC. Translated, it gives CASTQADRRPYGYTF.

This clonotype was picked up a small number of times. The chain has TRBV4-2 and TRBJ2-5; TRBD2 matches at 7 bases. The V and J ends lost 1 base and 1 base, in that order; junction bases with no gene match: 6. The germline V gene encodes CDR1 LGHNA and CDR2 YNFKEQ. The CDR3 has 16 residues. DNA of the CDR3: TGTGCCAGCAGCCAAGGGACGGGAGGACTCCAAGAGACCCAGTACTTC. This translates into CASSQGTGGLQETQYF.

CDR3 in amino acids: CASSLLEGASEQYF. The DNA of the CDR3 is TGTGCCAGCAGCTTATTGGAGGGGGCAAGCGAGCAGTACTTC. The chain is built from TRBV7-8 and TRBJ2-7, with a tentative D call TRBD1 (7 bases). Trimming pared 2 bases from V and 6 bases from J, leaving 14 bases between. Germline V gene data show CDR1 as SGHVS and CDR2 as FQNEAQ. This CDR3 region has 14 residues.

This chain uses TRBV20-1 with TRBJ2-7, with unresolved D. CDR1 is DFQATT and CDR2 is SNEGSKA in the germline V gene (reference sequence). V was shortened by 6 bases and J by 7 bases, with 19 bases between the two germline ends. This CDR3 is 13 amino acids long. Here the CDR3 DNA reads TGCAGTGCCAGGACCCCCGGCGTCGGGGAGCAGTACGTC. Protein sequence: CSARTPGVGEQYV.

There are a few counts of this clonotype. CDR3: CASSLGQGWTGELFF. CDR3 DNA sequence: TGTGCCAGCAGTTTGGGACAGGGGTGGACCGGGGAGCTGTTTTTT. This sequence joins TRBV12-3 or TRBV12-4 and TRBJ2-2; 10 nucleotides line up with TRBD1. This CDR3 region has 15 residues. V dropped 3 bases and J dropped 5; count of bases not matched to a gene: 3.

The chain recombines TRBV5-5 with TRBJ1-6; 10 bases line up with TRBD1. The germline V gene encodes CDR1 SGHKS and CDR2 YYEKEE (reference sequence). The CDR3 loop spans 14 amino acids. V was pared by 3 bases and J by 10 bases, with 4 bases of the junction left unmatched. The CDR3, as DNA: TGTGCCAGCAGCTACGGACAGGGGGACTCACCCCTCCACTTT. It codes for CASSYGQGDSPLHF.

The sample holds a few counts of this clonotype. The chain joins TRBV12-3 or TRBV12-4 to TRBJ1-5; D may be TRBD1 (6 bases). Trimming removed 5 bases from V and 0 bases from J, with 8 bases in between. The CDR3 totals 14 residues. The CDR3 bases are TGTGCCAGCAGTGTACAGGGTAGCAATCAGCCCCAGCATTTT. Translated: CASSVQGSNQPQHF.

There are a few counts of this clonotype. The V call is TRBV6-1, the J call TRBJ2-1; 13 nucleotides line up with TRBD2. Germline CDR1 is MNHNS and CDR2 is SASEGT. This CDR3 is built from 15 residues. V lost 5 bases to trimming and J lost 6 bases; unmatched junction nucleotides: 4. The CDR3 nucleotides read TGTGCCAGCAGTCGACTAGCGGGAGGAGGCAATGAGCAGTTCTTC. Its translation is CASSRLAGGGNEQFF.

The chain employs TRBV7-8 and TRBJ2-5; 12 nucleotides agree with TRBD2. CDR3 length: 16 residues. V was pared by 4 bases and J by 2 bases, with 5 bases of the junction left unmatched. The germline V gene encodes CDR1 SGHVS and CDR2 FQNEAQ. The CDR3 DNA reads as TGTGCCAGCAGCTCCAGGACTAGCGGGATTCAAGAGACCCAGTACTTC. Translation gives CASSSRTSGIQETQYF. The whole variable domain, filled in from reference TRBV7-8 and TRBJ2-5, reads GAGVSQSPRYKVAKRGQDVALRCDPISGHVSLFWYQQALGQGPEFLTYFQNEAQLDKSGLPSDRFFAERPEGSVSTLKIQRTQQEDSAVYLCASSSRTSGIQETQYFGPGTRLLVL.

J is TRBJ2-3 and V is TRBV24-1; 12 bases map to TRBD2. The junction had 5 bases not matched to a gene; V was cut back by 3 bases and J by 5 bases. Germline V gives CDR1 KGHDR, CDR2 SFDVKD. This CDR3 is 16 amino acids long. The CDR3 loop is CATSDRLAGAGDTQYF. The CDR3 coding sequence is TGTGCCACCAGTGATAGACTAGCGGGAGCTGGAGATACGCAGTATTTT.

This chain uses TRBV5-6 with TRBJ2-5; D call uncertain. Germline loops: CDR1 SGHDT, CDR2 YYEEEE. CDR3 length: 13 residues. The V end was cut by 5 bases, the J end by 9 bases, with 17 bases between. The CDR3: CASRGDGLDAQYF. CDR3 DNA: TGTGCCAGCAGGGGCGACGGGTTGGACGCCCAGTACTTC.

The chain carries TRBV5-1 and TRBJ2-1; 9 bases line up with TRBD1. Germline V CDR1 and CDR2: SGHRS, YFSETQ. The ends lost 3 bases at V and 3 bases at J; junction bases unmatched: 4. The CDR3 covers 15 residues. The CDR3 reads CASSSGTGNYNEQFF. The DNA for the CDR3 is TGCGCCAGCAGCTCCGGGACAGGGAACTACAATGAGCAGTTCTTC.

The V gene is TRBV5-1, the J gene TRBJ1-4; 7 nucleotides align to TRBD1. Germline CDR1 and CDR2: SGHRS and YFSETQ. J gave up 4 bases and V 4 bases, and 7 bases lay outside the gene matches. The CDR3 contains 15 residues. CDR3 bases: TGCGCCAGCAGCGCCGGGACAGCCGTTAATGAAAAACTGTTTTTT. It translates to CASSAGTAVNEKLFF.

This chain connects TRBV12-3 or TRBV12-4 to TRBJ1-5, with a possible D match to TRBD1 (5 bases). The V end was cut by 6 bases, the J end by 0 bases, with 12 bases between. The CDR3 consists of 15 residues. The CDR3 reads CASSYQGPSNQPQHF. The CDR3 DNA reads as TGTGCCAGCAGCTACCAGGGCCCTAGCAATCAGCCCCAGCATTTT.

This clonotype was observed a few times. The V and J genes are TRBV5-1 and TRBJ2-1; D uncertain. Germline V lookup: CDR1 SGHRS, CDR2 YFSETQ. The CDR3 totals 15 residues. V was clipped by 4 bases and J by 7 bases, with 18 bases between them. The CDR3 loop reads CASSLRVASSNEQFF. The CDR3 DNA sequence: TGCGCCAGCAGCCTGCGAGTAGCTAGTTCGAATGAGCAGTTCTTC. Together with reference TRBV5-1 and TRBJ2-1, the CDR3 gives the full variable domain: KAGVTQTPRYLIKTRGQQVTLSCSPISGHRSVSWYQQTPGQGLQFLFEYFSETQRNKGNFPGRFSGRQFSNSRSEMNVSTLELGDSALYLCASSLRVASSNEQFFGPGTRLTVL.

This clonotype was found a few times. The J gene is TRBJ2-1, the V gene TRBV24-1; 10 positions match TRBD2. The germline V gene has CDR1 KGHDR and CDR2 SFDVKD. V trimming: 5 bases; J trimming: 6 bases; junction bases outside the gene matches: 12. The CDR3 totals 17 residues. The CDR3 sequence: CATSAPRGKREGNEQFF. CDR3 DNA: TGTGCCACCAGTGCCCCGCGCGGAAAGCGGGAGGGCAATGAGCAGTTCTTC.

This clonotype turned up a few times. This sequence joins TRBV14 and TRBJ2-5; D gene uncertain. CDR1 is SGHDN, CDR2 FVKESK, per germline. The CDR3 is made up of 15 amino acids. V lost 4 bases, J lost 8 bases, and 20 bases lay in between. The CDR3, as DNA: TGTGCCAGCAGCCTCAACCGAAGATCGGCGGAAACCCAGTACTTC. Its translation is CASSLNRRSAETQYF.

The chain has TRBV7-9 and TRBJ2-7, with D perhaps TRBD2 (5 bases). Germline lookup yields CDR1 SEHNR and CDR2 FQNEAQ (reference sequence). Trimming shortened V by 5 bases and J by 3 bases, and 17 bases separated the two germline ends. The CDR3 is made up of 15 amino acids. CDR3 in amino acids: CASSRSSEGGYEQYF. The CDR3 DNA sequence: TGTGCCAGCAGCCGTTCTTCAGAGGGCGGCTACGAGCAGTACTTC.

The rearrangement joins TRBV27 to TRBJ2-2, with D perhaps given as TRBD1 or TRBD2 (5 bases each). The CDR3 covers 16 residues. Germline V gives CDR1 MNHEY, CDR2 SMNVEV (reference sequence). Trimming stripped 1 base from V and 6 bases from J, with 15 bases between. CDR3 sequence reads: CASSLFGGPNAGELFF. The CDR3 DNA sequence: TGTGCCAGCAGTTTATTTGGGGGACCCAACGCCGGGGAGCTGTTTTTT.

The chain employs TRBV7-2 and TRBJ2-3; 9 bases map to TRBD2. J was trimmed by 6 bases and V by 0 bases; bases with no gene match: 4. CDR3 length: 15 residues. Germline CDR1 is SGHTA and CDR2 is FQGNSA. This CDR3 reads CASSLASGSPDTQYF. CDR3 bases: TGTGCCAGCAGCTTAGCTAGCGGGAGTCCCGATACGCAGTATTTT. Supplemented by reference TRBV7-2 and TRBJ2-3, the full variable domain reads GAGVSQSPSNKVTEKGKDVELRCDPISGHTALYWYRQSLGQGLEFLIYFQGNSAPDKSGLPSDRFSAERTGGSVSTLTIQRTQQEDSAVYLCASSLASGSPDTQYFGPGTRLTVL.

V usage is TRBV3-1 and J usage is TRBJ1-3; D not certain. The germline CDR1 and CDR2 sequences are LGHDT and YNNKEL (reference sequence). CDR3 length: 13 amino acids. Trimming pared 0 bases from V and 3 bases from J, leaving 3 bases between. The CDR3 DNA is TGTGCCAGCAGCCAAGATGGTGGAAACACCATATATTTT. As protein: CASSQDGGNTIYF.

This clonotype came up a few times. This chain uses TRBV20-1 with TRBJ1-3; 7 bases fit TRBD1. This CDR3 contains 14 residues. Germline V gene sequence: CDR1 DFQATT, CDR2 SNEGSKA (reference sequence). Unmatched junction bases numbered 4, after V lost 5 bases and J lost 0 bases. Here the CDR3 reads CSAGRDSSGNTIYF. The DNA of the CDR3 is TGCAGTGCTGGCCGGGACAGCTCTGGAAACACCATATATTTT.

This sequence joins TRBV5-1 and TRBJ1-4; D is ambiguous. This CDR3 region has 15 residues. CDR1 is SGHRS and CDR2 is YFSETQ in the germline V gene. The ends were cut back, 4 bases at V and 3 bases at J, with 13 bases in the middle. In DNA, the CDR3 is TGCGCCAGCAGCCTAAGACCGAACCCTAATGAAAAACTGTTTTTT. Encoded protein: CASSLRPNPNEKLFF.